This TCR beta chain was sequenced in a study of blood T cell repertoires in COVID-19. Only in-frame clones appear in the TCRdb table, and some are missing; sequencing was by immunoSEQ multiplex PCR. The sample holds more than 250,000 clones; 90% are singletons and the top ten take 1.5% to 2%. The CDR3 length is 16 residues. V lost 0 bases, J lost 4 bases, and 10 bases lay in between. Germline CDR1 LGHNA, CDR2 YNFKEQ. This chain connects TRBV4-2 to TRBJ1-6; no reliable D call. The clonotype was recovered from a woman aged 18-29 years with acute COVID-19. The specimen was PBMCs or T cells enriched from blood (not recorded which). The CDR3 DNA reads TGTGCCAGCAGCCAAGAAGCGCGGGTGTATAATTCACCCCTCCACTTT. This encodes CASSQEARVYNSPLHF.